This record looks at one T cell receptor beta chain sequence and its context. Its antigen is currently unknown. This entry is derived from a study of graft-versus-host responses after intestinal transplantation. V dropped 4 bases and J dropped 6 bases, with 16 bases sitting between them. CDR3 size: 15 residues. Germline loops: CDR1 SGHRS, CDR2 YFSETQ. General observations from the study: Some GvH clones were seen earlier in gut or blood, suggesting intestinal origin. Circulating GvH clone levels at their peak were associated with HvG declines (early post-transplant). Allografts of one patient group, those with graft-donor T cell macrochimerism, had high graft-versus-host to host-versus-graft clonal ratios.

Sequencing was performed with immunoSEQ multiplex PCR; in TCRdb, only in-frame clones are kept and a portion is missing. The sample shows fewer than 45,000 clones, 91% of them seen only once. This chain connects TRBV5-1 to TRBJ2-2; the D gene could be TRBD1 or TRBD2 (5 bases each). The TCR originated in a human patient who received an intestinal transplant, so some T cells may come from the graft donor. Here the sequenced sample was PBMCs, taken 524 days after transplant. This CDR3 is CASSSPGTRAGELFF. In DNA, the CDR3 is TGCGCCAGCAGCAGCCCCGGGACCAGGGCCGGGGAGCTGTTTTTT.